The clone carrying this T cell receptor (beta chain) was detected a few times. What it binds is unknown. The source of the sample is a study of T cell responses to AZD1222 COVID-19 vaccine. Study-wide context: Analysis merged second doses at about 4 or about 12 weeks.

General observations from the study: Just a handful of people given AZD1222 tested seropositive at baseline.

The CDR3 is made up of 15 amino acids. V was clipped by 0 bases and J by 8 bases; unmatched bases: 6. Germline V CDR1 and CDR2: MNHEY, SVGAGI. The table came from immunoSEQ multiplex PCR; TCRdb's copy has only in-frame clones and leaves some out. The top ten clones hold roughly 3% of a sample with about 140,000 clones, 88% of them seen once. The chain carries TRBV6-5 and TRBJ1-4; 7 nucleotides agree with TRBD1. The clonotype originates from an adult in good health. Sequencing used peripheral blood, obtained on day 0 of AZD1222 vaccination. CDR3 nucleotide sequence: TGTGCCAGCAGTTACTCCCCCGGGACAGAAGAAAAACTGTTTTTT. Its protein product is CASSYSPGTEEKLFF.